This TCR beta chain stems from a study of T cells in Graves' hyperthyroidism and ophthalmopathy (dated by TCRdb to about 2019). Looking at the study overall: Peripheral blood was sampled at the time of initial diagnosis, prior to any treatment. In roughly six Graves' hyperthyroidism patients, the study also compared T-cell repertoires from thyroid tissue with T-cell repertoires from blood. The roughly 100 discovery patients were randomly split 7:3 into training and test sets. The paper reports TCR Vbeta CDR3 sequencing of approximately 140 peripheral blood samples: 43 ophthalmopathy, under 85 hyperthyroidism and around 17 progressor patients. To identify TCR V-J signatures that set the groups apart, the researchers used a discovery cohort of 95 to 100 patients, made up of under 45 with Graves' ophthalmopathy and some 60 with stable Graves' hyperthyroidism. Prospective prediction of ophthalmopathy was tested in an independent validation cohort of under 20 hyperthyroidism patients and approximately 17 patients who later progressed to ophthalmopathy. After blood sampling, hyperthyroidism patients were treated with methimazole at a starting dose of 30 mg daily, and ophthalmopathy patients were treated with high-dose intravenous methylprednisolone. What the work shows at the level of the full study, not this receptor alone: Sample size was not statistically predetermined, and investigators were not blinded to group allocation. In validation, the model predicted progression to ophthalmopathy with 55% to 71% sensitivity and 72.22% specificity, a median of around six months before onset. Most expanded thyroid clonotypes (frequency above 0.001) were also detected in blood, a finding suggesting that blood repertoires may reflect thyroid immune responses. A model built on a 13 V-J signature distinguished ophthalmopathy from stable hyperthyroidism, reaching about 88% sensitivity and around 81% specificity in cross-validation and 80%/75% in testing.

The TCR beta CDR3 regions were amplified from RNA transcripts. The TCR CDR3 was subjected to a first round of RT-PCR using the HTBI primer set and the Qiagen OneStep RT-PCR kit. Libraries were constructed in a second round of multiplex PCR, after which size selection and purification were carried out. Sequencing of the libraries was done on an Illumina HiSeq2000 using paired-end 100 bp reads. For the original study's pipeline: SOAPnuke was used to process the raw data, with reads discarded if the reads contained adapters or uncalled bases, had a mean Phred below 15, or lacked an exact constant-primer or identifier match. High-quality paired reads were merged using COPE v1.2.5, and each unique nucleotide sequence was defined as a clonotype. Clonotypes were aligned to IMGT TRBV, TRBD and TRBJ reference segments using MiTCR v1.1. The analysis was restricted to V-J combinations with a frequency above 0.0001, which together covered 99.2% of the repertoires. A TCS score was defined as the ratio between F50 (clonal expansion) and ExV (chaos), using BLOSUM62-based TCRdist between CDR3 peptides within each V-J. Welch's t-statistics and random forest reduced 450 to 600 V-J features to roughly 13, which were used in a naive Bayes classifier (R e1071). TCRdb applied fastp at Q25 and MiXCR to the public reads, then kept only in-frame beta chains. Merged by CDR3 protein, the rows form single entries marked with the most common genes and DNA. The V and J calls and clone size are TCRdb's, not the authors'. The sample profile shows approximately 600,000 distinct CDR3 sequences; more than 20% of them were found once. The top ten hold 34% of the sample.

In the case of this clonotype: No antigen is known for it. The record has no base qualities; no much larger clone is one base away.

Ophthalmopathy patients had moderately to severely active disease, with a Clinical Activity Score of 3 or more, a NOSPECS grade of 4 or more, and a disease duration of less than 3 months. The study excluded patients with uncontrolled infections, other autoimmune diseases, pregnancy or lactation. Diagnoses were based on clinical symptoms, serum thyroxine and TRAb, thyroid ultrasound and orbital computed tomography. PBMCs were separated from roughly 10 ml of fresh peripheral blood using Ficoll-Paque density gradient centrifugation. Total RNA was extracted with Trizol reagent, and quality was checked on an Agilent 2100 Bioanalyzer. Trimming takes 4 bases off V and 1 base off J; junction bases not matched to a gene: 11. Via the germline V gene, CDR1 is SNHLY and CDR2 FYNNEI. Reading from cysteine to phenylalanine, the CDR3 counts 18 amino acids. Here the CDR3 DNA is all that survives: 54 bases in frame from base 1.

Sequenced sample: blood. The V and J genes are TRBV2 and TRBJ1-4; 8 central nucleotides agree with TRBD1. The clonotype was recovered from a young man with Graves' ophthalmopathy. The DNA sequence is TGTGCCAGCAGTGCCCCCCCAGGGGGCGCGCAAACTAATGAAAAACTGTTTTTT. The translation is CASSAPPGGAQTNEKLFF.